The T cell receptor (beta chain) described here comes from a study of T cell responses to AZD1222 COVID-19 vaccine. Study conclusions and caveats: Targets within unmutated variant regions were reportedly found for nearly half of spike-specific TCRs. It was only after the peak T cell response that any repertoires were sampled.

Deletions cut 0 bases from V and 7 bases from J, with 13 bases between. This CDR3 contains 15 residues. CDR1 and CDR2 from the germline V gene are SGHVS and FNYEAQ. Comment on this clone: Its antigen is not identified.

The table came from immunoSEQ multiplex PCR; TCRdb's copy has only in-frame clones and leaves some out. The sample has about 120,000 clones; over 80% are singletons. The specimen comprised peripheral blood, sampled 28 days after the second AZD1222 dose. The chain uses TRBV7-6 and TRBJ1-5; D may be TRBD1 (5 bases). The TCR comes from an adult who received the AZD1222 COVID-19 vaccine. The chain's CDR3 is CASSLAEGLSQPQHF. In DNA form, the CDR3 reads TGTGCCAGCAGCTTAGCCGAGGGGCTATCACAGCCCCAGCATTTT.